This T cell receptor (beta chain) was obtained from a study of blood T cell repertoires in COVID-19. Original processing methods: Quantification of nucleated cells was approximated via reference gene primer amplification. Assay: immunoSEQ multiplex PCR; the TCRdb copy retains only in-frame clones and omits some. V, J and clone size derive from that table, while D and trimming were established from the DNA sequence. Of about 320,000 clones listed, more than 75% are singletons. The V gene lost 0 bases and the J gene lost 6 bases, with 11 bases spanning the gap. In germline, CDR1 is SGHTA, CDR2 FQGNSA. The CDR3 contains 15 residues.

The TCR originated in a man between 60 and 70 years old who had recovered from COVID-19. Material for sequencing was PBMCs or T cells enriched from blood (not recorded which). The genes are TRBV7-2 and TRBJ1-4; D is unresolved. CDR3 region: CASSLARGLDEKLFF. The CDR3 DNA follows: TGTGCCAGCAGCTTAGCGCGAGGGTTGGATGAAAAACTGTTTTTT.